Below are 7 T cell receptor beta chains sequenced from a single sample in a study of blood T cell repertoires in COVID-19. Repertoires were generated with immunoSEQ multiplex PCR, while TCRdb's copy carries only in-frame clones and drops some. The sample holds some 140,000 clones, around 90% seen once. Sequenced sample: peripheral blood. The source is a man aged 45-60 years with acute or convalescent COVID-19.

J is TRBJ2-7 and V is TRBV27; D may be TRBD1 (6 bases). The V end was cut by 6 bases, the J end by 2 bases, with 14 bases between. The CDR3 length is 14 residues. The V gene's germline CDR1 is MNHEY and CDR2 SMNVEV (reference sequence). This chain's CDR3 is CASRGHRFPYEQYF. For the CDR3, the DNA is TGTGCCAGCAGGGGACACAGATTCCCCTACGAGCAGTACTTC.

The chain links TRBV7-2 to TRBJ2-1, with 14 bases aligning to TRBD2. Losses at the gene ends were 5 bases for V and 7 bases for J; bases not matched to a gene: 7. The CDR3 runs to 16 residues. CDR1 is SGHTA, CDR2 FQGNSA, per germline. CDR3 in DNA: TGTGCCAGCAGCCGTTCCGGGACTAGCGGGGGTAATGAGCAGTTCTTC. Protein: CASSRSGTSGGNEQFF.

The chain employs TRBV7-3 and TRBJ2-7; D might be TRBD2 (5 bases). The CDR3 totals 15 residues. V gave up 0 bases and J gave up 0 bases, with 9 bases separating them. Germline V lookup: CDR1 SGHTA, CDR2 FQGTGA. CDR3 amino acids: CASSLTSGASYEQYF. The CDR3 DNA reads as TGTGCCAGCAGCTTAACGAGCGGTGCCTCCTACGAGCAGTACTTC. Supplemented by reference TRBV7-3 and TRBJ2-7, the full variable domain reads GAGVSQTPSNKVTEKGKYVELRCDPISGHTALYWYRQSLGQGPEFLIYFQGTGAADDSGLPNDRFFAVRPEGSVSTLKIQRTERGDSAVYLCASSLTSGASYEQYFGPGTRLTVT.

The V call is TRBV4-1, the J call TRBJ1-1, with 11 bases that match TRBD1. CDR1 and CDR2 (germline): MGHRA, YSYEKL. Trimming cost V 2 bases and J 10 bases; bases outside gene matches: 9. This CDR3 comprises 15 residues. CDR3 sequence (DNA): TGCGCCAGCAGCCAAATGGCGGGACAGGGGGTAGGAGCTTTCTTT. Translating it yields CASSQMAGQGVGAFF.

DNA for the CDR3: TGCAGTGCATATCGCACCGGGGAGCTGTTTTTT. As protein: CSAYRTGELFF. The rearrangement uses TRBV20-1 and TRBJ2-2, with no clear D. Trimming cost V 6 bases and J 4 bases, with 6 bases left between them. This CDR3 spans 11 amino acids. CDR1 and CDR2 from the germline V gene are DFQATT and SNEGSKA (reference sequence).

This clone was observed a few times. This CDR3 is also generated by other DNA sequences in the sample. The chain is built from TRBV29-1 and TRBJ2-2, with D hard to call. V lost 6 bases and J 1 base, leaving 9 bases between the germline ends. The length of the CDR3 is 13 residues. Germline CDR1 is SQVTM and CDR2 is ANQGSEA. The CDR3 loop reads CSVPNKNTGELFF. The CDR3 DNA is TGCAGCGTGCCCAACAAGAACACCGGGGAGCTGTTTTTT.

V and J are TRBV18 and TRBJ2-7; D is undetermined. Per the germline V gene, CDR1 is KGHSH and CDR2 is LQKENI. Trimming removed 4 bases at V and 0 bases at J, with 10 bases between. The CDR3 totals 14 residues. The CDR3 sequence: CASSLLEDSYEQYF. The CDR3 region has the DNA TGTGCCAGCTCACTCTTAGAGGACTCCTACGAGCAGTACTTC.